The 32 T cell receptor beta chains given below trace back to one sample, sequenced in a study of a mutant IDH1 vaccine in newly diagnosed glioma. Clones were read by immunoSEQ multiplex PCR, and TCRdb kept only the in-frame ones, dropping some. This table has about 30,000 clones, around 80% appearing once. These receptors are not linked to any known antigen. The time point is: week 35, safety follow-up. Alongside topical imiquimod, each dose of vaccine comprised 300 ug of mutant IDH1 20-mer peptide. The specimen was PBMCs, collected from a glioma patient whose treatment included an IDH1 peptide vaccine. The receptors here all came from a woman aged 35 to 49 with glioma.

In this sample, this clone turned up once. The gene calls are TRBV19 and TRBJ1-4; D is undetermined. In germline, CDR1 is LNHDA, CDR2 SQIVND (reference sequence). There are 13 residues in the CDR3. The V and J ends lost 3 bases and 5 bases respectively, with 7 bases between them. This CDR3 reads CASSIRENEKLFF. The CDR3 DNA follows: TGTGCCAGTAGTATCCGGGAAAATGAAAAACTGTTTTTT.

The rearrangement uses TRBV7-2 and TRBJ1-1; unclear D gene. The CDR3 is 13 residues long. With 1 base removed from V and 1 base from J, the gap between germline ends came to 4 bases. Germline V gene lookup returns CDR1 SGHTA and CDR2 FQGNSA. CDR3 in DNA: TGTGCCAGCAGCTTAGGGACGAACACTGAAGCTTTCTTT. This codes for CASSLGTNTEAFF.

The chain joins TRBV7-8 to TRBJ2-7; 9 bases line up with TRBD1. The germline V gene encodes CDR1 SGHVS and CDR2 FQNEAQ. CDR3 length equals 17 residues. After removal of 5 bases from V and 2 bases from J, the junction contained 13 bases not matched to a gene. CDR3 amino acids: CASSHRQQGAITYEQYF. The CDR3 region has the DNA TGTGCCAGCAGCCATCGTCAACAGGGGGCGATAACCTACGAGCAGTACTTC.

The genes are TRBV19 and TRBJ2-6; D ambiguous. This CDR3 is 14 amino acids long. Germline values: CDR1 LNHDA, CDR2 SQIVND (reference sequence). Trimming removed 7 bases at V and 0 bases at J, with 7 bases between. The CDR3 sequence is CASNRYSGANVLTF. The CDR3 bases are TGTGCCAGTAACCGATACTCTGGGGCCAACGTCCTGACTTTC.

The V call is TRBV11-3, the J call TRBJ2-1; no reliable D call. With 0 bases removed from V and 5 bases from J, the gap between germline ends came to 8 bases. The CDR3 totals 14 residues. The germline CDR1 and CDR2 sequences are SGHNT and YENEEA. CDR3 sequence reads: CASSLDTENNEQFF. As DNA, the CDR3 is TGTGCCAGCAGCTTAGATACAGAGAACAATGAGCAGTTCTTC.

The J gene is TRBJ2-3, the V gene TRBV10-2, with 13 bases fitting TRBD2. The V and J ends lost 4 bases and 0 bases, in that order; junction bases with no gene match: 1. Per the germline V gene, CDR1 is WSHSY and CDR2 is SAAADI. This CDR3 spans 16 amino acids. The CDR3 reads CASSGGLAGSTDTQYF. CDR3 DNA: TGCGCCAGCAGTGGGGGACTAGCGGGGAGCACAGATACGCAGTATTTT.

The chain carries TRBV5-1 and TRBJ1-4; 9 bases map to TRBD1. This CDR3 region has 16 residues. Germline lookup yields CDR1 SGHRS and CDR2 YFSETQ. After removal of 0 bases from V and 4 bases from J, the junction contained 4 bases not matched to a gene. The CDR3 nucleotides are TGCGCCAGCAGCTTGGAACCGGGACAGGGTAATGAAAAACTGTTTTTT. As protein: CASSLEPGQGNEKLFF.

This clone was seen once. V and J are TRBV7-9 and TRBJ1-6; D perhaps matches TRBD1 (6 bases). Germline values: CDR1 SEHNR, CDR2 FQNEAQ (reference sequence). This CDR3 is built from 15 residues. With 2 bases removed from V and 7 bases from J, the gap between germline ends came to 12 bases. The chain's CDR3 is CASSLNNGGNSPLHF. CDR3 DNA sequence: TGTGCCAGCAGCTTAAACAATGGGGGCAATTCACCCCTCCACTTT.

This clone was detected a few times. This chain joins TRBV19 and TRBJ2-5; 8 nucleotides match TRBD1. Germline CDR1 reads LNHDA; CDR2 reads SQIVND (reference sequence). This CDR3 has 12 amino acids. J was trimmed by 4 bases and V by 8 bases; bases with no gene match: 3. The CDR3: CASGQGRETQYF. CDR3 DNA sequence: TGTGCCAGTGGACAGGGTCGAGAGACCCAGTACTTC.

The CDR3 sequence is CSGFHRGPSTDTQYF. The CDR3 DNA is TGCAGCGGCTTCCACAGGGGGCCCAGCACAGATACGCAGTATTTT. V and J are TRBV29-1 and TRBJ2-3, with 9 positions matching TRBD1. Germline CDR1 is SQVTM and CDR2 is ANQGSEA. The junction had 8 bases not matched to a gene; V was cut back by 7 bases and J by 0 bases. This CDR3 region has 15 residues.

The rearrangement uses TRBV5-3 and TRBJ2-5; 8 nucleotides align to TRBD2. TRBV5-3 is noted as an ORF with a role that remains uncertain. The ends lost 0 bases at V and 6 bases at J; junction bases unmatched: 7. This CDR3 has 15 amino acids. The CDR3 DNA sequence: TGTGCCAGAAGCTTGGCGGGGGGGCCATGGAAGACCCAGTACTTC. It translates to CARSLAGGPWKTQYF.

The sample holds one count of this clone. This chain connects TRBV4-1 to TRBJ1-2, with D perhaps matching TRBD1 (6 bases). Germline V gives CDR1 MGHRA, CDR2 YSYEKL. The CDR3 spans 16 residues. Trimming stripped 0 bases from V and 2 bases from J, with 13 bases between. As DNA, the CDR3 is TGCGCCAGCAGCCAAGACCCGCAGGGGCGCAACTATGGCTACACCTTC. Its protein is CASSQDPQGRNYGYTF.

The gene calls are TRBV4-1 and TRBJ2-5, with 10 bases identical to TRBD2. The CDR3 has 15 residues. Germline-derived CDR1 and CDR2 are MGHRA and YSYEKL. The trim removed 1 base at V and 2 bases at J, leaving 1 base unmatched. The CDR3 DNA sequence: TGCGCCAGCAGCCAAGGGACTAGCGGACAAGAGACCCAGTACTTC. Its protein product is CASSQGTSGQETQYF.

This chain links TRBV19 with TRBJ2-3; a weak D match, TRBD2 (5 bases). V lost 3 bases, J lost 5 bases, and 12 bases lay in between. This CDR3 contains 14 residues. The germline gives CDR1 LNHDA, CDR2 SQIVND (reference sequence). In nucleotides, the CDR3 is TGTGCCAGTAGTATCGCGGGTTCGGGAGATACGCAGTATTTT. Residues: CASSIAGSGDTQYF.

The V call is TRBV18, the J call TRBJ1-1, with unresolved D. V was cut by 3 bases and J by 4 bases, with 15 bases left in between. The germline V gene has CDR1 KGHSH and CDR2 LQKENI. There are 15 residues in the CDR3. The CDR3: CASSPGPAASTEAFF. The CDR3 nucleotides are TGTGCCAGCTCACCGGGTCCCGCCGCGAGCACTGAAGCTTTCTTT.

This clone was recorded a few times. The chain has TRBV9 and TRBJ1-6; 7 nucleotides agree with TRBD1. The V gene's germline CDR1 is SGDLS and CDR2 YYNGEE. The CDR3 is made up of 14 amino acids. Unmatched junction bases numbered 7, after V lost 4 bases and J lost 9 bases. In nucleotides, the CDR3 is TGTGCCAGCAGCCTTGAGGGGGCTACTTCACCCCTCCACTTT. Translating gives CASSLEGATSPLHF.

This clone was counted once. V gene TRBV5-1 combines with J gene TRBJ2-5; TRBD1 is a possible D gene (5 bases). Between the trimmed V and J ends, which lost 0 bases and 1 base, there was a span of 7 bases. Germline V gene lookup returns CDR1 SGHRS and CDR2 YFSETQ. CDR3 length: 14 amino acids. CDR3 residues: CASSLAQGQETQYF. The CDR3 bases are TGCGCCAGCAGCTTGGCGCAGGGCCAAGAGACCCAGTACTTC.

The rearrangement uses TRBV19 and TRBJ2-7, with D possibly being TRBD1 or TRBD2 (7 bases each). CDR3 size: 19 residues. V dropped 8 bases and J dropped 3 bases, with 32 bases sitting between them. Germline V gene data show CDR1 as LNHDA and CDR2 as SQIVND (reference sequence). CDR3 in DNA: TGTGCCAGTTCCTTCGATGCAGGGGGGGACCTCAGCCTTCTCTACGAGCAGTACTTC. Translation: CASSFDAGGDLSLLYEQYF.

V gene TRBV7-9 combines with J gene TRBJ2-1, with D possibly matching TRBD2 (6 bases). Germline V gene data show CDR1 as SEHNR and CDR2 as FQNEAQ (reference sequence). This CDR3 region has 14 residues. The V and J ends lost 6 bases and 0 bases respectively, with 9 bases between them. In nucleotides, the CDR3 is TGTGCCAGCAGTTCCGGGAGCTCCTACAATGAGCAGTTCTTC. Translation gives CASSSGSSYNEQFF.

The rearrangement joins TRBV5-1 to TRBJ2-5; weak D call: TRBD1 (5 bases). Germline values: CDR1 SGHRS, CDR2 YFSETQ. The CDR3 covers 15 residues. Trimming pared 0 bases from V and 5 bases from J, leaving 14 bases between. The DNA of the CDR3 is TGCGCCAGCAGCTTGGAGGGTGCAGGGTATGAGACCCAGTACTTC. This codes for CASSLEGAGYETQYF.

This clone appeared once. V is TRBV30 and J is TRBJ2-1, with 10 bases aligning to TRBD1. The V gene's germline CDR1 is GTSNPN and CDR2 SVGIG (reference sequence). This CDR3 has 13 amino acids. The junction had 6 bases not matched to a gene; V was cut back by 4 bases and J by 9 bases. Here the CDR3 reads CAWTGQGGSEQFF. In nucleotides, the CDR3 is TGTGCCTGGACCGGACAGGGGGGGTCTGAGCAGTTCTTC.

This chain links TRBV9 with TRBJ2-7, with TRBD2 identical over 7 bases. From germline, CDR1 is SGDLS and CDR2 YYNGEE. This CDR3 is 16 amino acids long. The V gene end was trimmed by 0 bases and the J gene end by 0 bases; junction bases not matched to a gene: 6. The CDR3 sequence is CASSVGTGGSSYEQYF. In DNA, the CDR3 is TGTGCCAGCAGCGTAGGAACGGGGGGTAGCTCCTACGAGCAGTACTTC.

This clone has more than one count but fewer than ten. The chain couples TRBV7-8 to TRBJ1-5, with D tentatively TRBD1 (6 bases). CDR1 is SGHVS and CDR2 is FQNEAQ in the germline V gene. V dropped 0 bases and J dropped 6 bases, with 18 bases sitting between them. The CDR3 loop spans 17 amino acids. The CDR3 loop is CASSLAGAGSMVQPQHF. CDR3 coding DNA: TGTGCCAGCAGCTTAGCGGGGGCGGGGTCGATGGTTCAGCCCCAGCATTTT. The entire variable domain, with the rest obtained from reference TRBV7-8 and TRBJ1-5, is as follows: GAGVSQSPRYKVAKRGQDVALRCDPISGHVSLFWYQQALGQGPEFLTYFQNEAQLDKSGLPSDRFFAERPEGSVSTLKIQRTQQEDSAVYLCASSLAGAGSMVQPQHFGDGTRLSIL.

The chain is built from TRBV6-1 and TRBJ1-1; TRBD1 might be the D (6 bases). Germline CDR1 and CDR2: MNHNS and SASEGT. Between the trimmed V and J ends, which lost 3 bases and 7 bases, there was a span of 12 bases. The CDR3 consists of 13 residues. The CDR3 sequence: CASSDPGQIEAFF. CDR3 nucleotides: TGTGCCAGCAGTGACCCCGGACAGATTGAAGCTTTCTTT.

This clone was observed once. This chain joins TRBV6-5 and TRBJ1-1, with D uncertain. There are 13 residues in the CDR3. From germline, CDR1 is MNHEY and CDR2 SVGAGI. The V end lost 7 bases, the J end lost 6 bases, and 15 bases lay between the germline ends. The CDR3 here is CASTEGGLAEAFF. CDR3 nucleotide sequence: TGTGCCAGCACTGAGGGAGGCCTAGCTGAAGCTTTCTTT.

The V gene is TRBV5-6, the J gene TRBJ1-2; possible D gene TRBD1, 6 bases. This CDR3 spans 12 amino acids. Trimming took 6 bases from V and 0 from J, leaving 6 bases between them. Germline loops: CDR1 SGHDT, CDR2 YYEEEE. The DNA for the CDR3 is TGTGCCAGCAAGGGGGCTAACTATGGCTACACCTTC. It is translated as CASKGANYGYTF.

The CDR3 sequence is CASSPDRGKSYNSPLHF. The CDR3, as DNA: TGCGCCAGCAGCCCTGACAGGGGGAAATCCTATAATTCACCCCTCCACTTT. The chain joins TRBV4-1 to TRBJ1-6, with TRBD1 matching 9 bases. Germline values: CDR1 MGHRA, CDR2 YSYEKL. The V gene end was trimmed by 4 bases and the J gene end by 1 base; junction bases not matched to a gene: 5. The CDR3 runs 17 residues.

The chain joins TRBV5-6 to TRBJ1-2; 9 bases are a match to TRBD1. V was clipped by 4 bases and J by 6 bases; unmatched bases: 10. Germline CDR1 is SGHDT and CDR2 is YYEEEE. The CDR3 extends over 15 amino acids. The CDR3 nucleotides read TGTGCCAGCAGCCGCTCGGGACAGGGAGGCGATGGCTACACCTTC. Its protein product is CASSRSGQGGDGYTF.

This chain joins TRBV5-1 and TRBJ2-3, with D possibly matching TRBD1 (5 bases). Trimming took 1 base from V and 2 from J, leaving 8 bases between them. Germline CDR1 SGHRS, CDR2 YFSETQ. The CDR3 sequence is 14 residues long. CDR3 DNA sequence: TGCGCCAGCAGCTTGCAGGGTCCCACAGATACGCAGTATTTT. It specifies CASSLQGPTDTQYF.

This clone was observed once. The CDR3 DNA is TGTGCCAGCAGTGAAGCTCAAGGCACTGAAGCTTTCTTT. It translates to CASSEAQGTEAFF. The chain couples TRBV2 to TRBJ1-1; D ambiguous. Germline V gene data show CDR1 as SNHLY and CDR2 as FYNNEI. CDR3 length equals 13 residues. The ends were cut back, 0 bases at V and 4 bases at J, with 6 bases in the middle.

In its sample, this clone was seen once. The chain uses TRBV30 and TRBJ1-6, with D unclear. The germline gives CDR1 GTSNPN, CDR2 SVGIG (reference sequence). This CDR3 spans 15 amino acids. With 0 bases removed from V and 7 bases from J, the gap between germline ends came to 13 bases. CDR3 in DNA: TGTGCCTGGAGTGTAGAGTTAGGGCGAAATTCACCCCTCCACTTT. It encodes CAWSVELGRNSPLHF.

The V and J genes are TRBV5-4 and TRBJ1-1; D unclear. The V and J ends lost 0 bases and 2 bases respectively, with 8 bases between them. Looked up from germline, CDR1 is SGHNT and CDR2 is YYREEE (reference sequence). CDR3 length: 14 residues. This CDR3 reads CASSLGRPNTEAFF. CDR3 coding DNA: TGTGCCAGCAGCTTGGGCAGGCCCAACACTGAAGCTTTCTTT.